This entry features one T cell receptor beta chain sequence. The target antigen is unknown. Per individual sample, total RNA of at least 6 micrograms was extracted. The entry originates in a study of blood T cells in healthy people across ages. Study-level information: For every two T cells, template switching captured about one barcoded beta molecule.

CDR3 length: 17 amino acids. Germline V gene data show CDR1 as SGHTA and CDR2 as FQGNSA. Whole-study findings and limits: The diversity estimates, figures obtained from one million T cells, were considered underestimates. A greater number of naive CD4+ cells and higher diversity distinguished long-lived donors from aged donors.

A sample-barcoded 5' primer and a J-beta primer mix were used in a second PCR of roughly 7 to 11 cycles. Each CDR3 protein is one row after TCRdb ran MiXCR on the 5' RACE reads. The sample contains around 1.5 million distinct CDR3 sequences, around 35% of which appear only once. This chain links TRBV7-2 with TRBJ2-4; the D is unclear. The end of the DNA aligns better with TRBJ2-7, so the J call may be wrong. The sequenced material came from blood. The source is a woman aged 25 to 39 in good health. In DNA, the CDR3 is TGTGCCAGCAGCTTAACGGCAGGAAGGGTTGGAATACACGAGCAGTACTTC. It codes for CASSLTAGRVGIHEQYF.